These T cell receptor beta chains were read from a single sample in a study of shared clonotypes between healthy human individuals. Method: immunoSEQ multiplex PCR; TCRdb's copy keeps in-frame clones and lacks some. The table has about 2.4 million clones, 93% seen once. Sequenced: naive CD4+ T cells from PBMCs. The receptor source for this set is a young man in good health. Some clones in this sample may be carry-over from other donors' samples. The conserved cysteine and the conserved F or W are not part of the CDR3 here.

V	CDR3
TRBV10-3	AISREGKETQY
TRBV5-6	ASSLLQGVYNEQF
TRBV9	ASTSGTAFNYGYT
TRBV4-3	ASSQHAAPNEQF
TRBV19	ASRGAAGTYEQY
TRBV6-5	ASSMGGVSNYGYT
TRBV5-8	ASSRRTGSEAF
TRBV6-5	ASTGAESYGYT
TRBV5-1	ASSLSGFGELF
TRBV6-6	ASSIDRTGRNIQY
TRBV5-1	ASSLAGQGTNTEAF
TRBV5-1	ASSRGGLAAGYEQY
TRBV5-1	ASSLEGGRTGELF
TRBV6-5	ASVQDTDTQY
TRBV27	ASSVRDRHTDTQY
TRBV29-1	SVAGTSGGGGTDTQY
TRBV7-2	ASSKLATSAISYNEQF
TRBV5-6	ASSLAIGGKNIQY
TRBV5-4	ASSAGGGAANEKLF
TRBV5-1	ASSLGTSGSTDTQY
TRBV4-2	ASTLRSGNVLT
TRBV28	ASSSSGSRISYEQY
TRBV7-9	ASSLLTSGRYEQY
TRBV6-1	ASMTAGANEKLF
TRBV15	ATSRDKGAYEQY
TRBV5-1	ASSITGFGDTEAF
TRBV18	ASSQGRTSTDTQY
TRBV7-2	ASSLGTSGKNIQY
TRBV6-5	ASSYGTKVGQQY
TRBV6-5	ASKGPGNTIY
TRBV2	ASTGDRALQGPNEQF
TRBV7-3	ASSLLGWGLAHNEQF
TRBV19	ASSIRTGSTDTQY
TRBV5-1	ASSLFSSDTQY
TRBV5-4	ASSFGGLQGLVSGNTIY
TRBV7-2	ASSLSYGGDKTDTQY
TRBV28	ASSFRPVGTDTQY
TRBV18	ASLIAGGPTDTQY
TRBV29-1	SVGEPNESQPQH
TRBV19	AIRTGRMEGTEAF
TRBV10-1	ASSEGTDTQY
TRBV20-1	SAIQQIEQY
TRBV10-3	ATLSGGTETQY
TRBV11-2	ASSLRRESYNEQF
TRBV28	ATGTFSYEQY
TRBV18	ASSLSRQGAYQETQY